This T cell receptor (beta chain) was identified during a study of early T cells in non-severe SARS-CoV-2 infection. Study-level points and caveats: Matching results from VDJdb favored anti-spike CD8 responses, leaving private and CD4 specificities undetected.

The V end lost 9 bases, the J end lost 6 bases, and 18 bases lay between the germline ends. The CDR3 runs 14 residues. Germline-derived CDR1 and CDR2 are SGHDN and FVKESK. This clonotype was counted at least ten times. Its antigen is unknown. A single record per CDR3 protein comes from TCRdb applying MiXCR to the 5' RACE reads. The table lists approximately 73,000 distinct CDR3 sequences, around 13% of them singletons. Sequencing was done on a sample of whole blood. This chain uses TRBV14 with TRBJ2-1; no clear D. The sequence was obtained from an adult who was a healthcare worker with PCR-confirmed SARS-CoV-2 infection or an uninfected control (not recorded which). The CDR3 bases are TGTGCCAGTTCAAAAGTCCGGGCCGGCAATGAGCAGTTCTTC. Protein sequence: CASSKVRAGNEQFF.